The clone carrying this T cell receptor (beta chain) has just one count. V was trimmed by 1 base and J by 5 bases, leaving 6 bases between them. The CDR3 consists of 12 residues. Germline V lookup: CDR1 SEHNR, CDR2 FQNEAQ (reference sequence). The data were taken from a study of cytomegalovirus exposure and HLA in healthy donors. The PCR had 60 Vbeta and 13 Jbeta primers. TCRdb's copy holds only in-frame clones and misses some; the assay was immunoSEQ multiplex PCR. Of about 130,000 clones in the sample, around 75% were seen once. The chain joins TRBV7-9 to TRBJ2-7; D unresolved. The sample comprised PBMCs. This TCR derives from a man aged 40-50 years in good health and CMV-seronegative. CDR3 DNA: TGTGCCAGCAGCTTAGAACAGAACGAGCAGTACTTC. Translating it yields CASSLEQNEQYF.